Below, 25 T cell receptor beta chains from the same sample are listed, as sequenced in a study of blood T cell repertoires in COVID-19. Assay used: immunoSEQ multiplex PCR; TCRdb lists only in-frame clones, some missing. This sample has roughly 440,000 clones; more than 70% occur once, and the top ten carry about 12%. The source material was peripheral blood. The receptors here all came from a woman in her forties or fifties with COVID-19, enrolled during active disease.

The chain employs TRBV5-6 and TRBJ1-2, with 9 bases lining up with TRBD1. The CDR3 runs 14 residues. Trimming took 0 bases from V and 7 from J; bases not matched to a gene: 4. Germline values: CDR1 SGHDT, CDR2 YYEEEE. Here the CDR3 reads CASSLEQGASGYTF. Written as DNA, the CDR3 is TGTGCCAGCAGCTTGGAACAGGGGGCTAGTGGCTACACCTTC.

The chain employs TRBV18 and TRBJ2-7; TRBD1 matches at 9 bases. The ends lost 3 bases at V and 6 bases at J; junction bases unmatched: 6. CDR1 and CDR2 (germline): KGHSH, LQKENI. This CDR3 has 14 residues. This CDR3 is CASSPRDREREQYF. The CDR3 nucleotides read TGTGCCAGCTCACCTAGGGACAGGGAGCGCGAGCAGTACTTC.

CDR3 nucleotides: TGTGCCAGCAGTTTATCGACGGGAAGGAACTATGGCTACACCTTC. It codes for CASSLSTGRNYGYTF. The chain couples TRBV27 to TRBJ1-2; no firm D call. Trimming shortened V by 0 bases and J by 2 bases, and 10 bases separated the two germline ends. This CDR3 is 15 amino acids long. Germline V gene sequence: CDR1 MNHEY, CDR2 SMNVEV (reference sequence).

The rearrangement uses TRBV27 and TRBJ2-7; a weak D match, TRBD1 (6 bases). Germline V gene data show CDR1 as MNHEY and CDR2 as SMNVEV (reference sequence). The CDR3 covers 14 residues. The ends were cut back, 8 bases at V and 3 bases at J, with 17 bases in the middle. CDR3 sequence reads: CASWKTGRIYEQYF. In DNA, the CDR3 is TGTGCCAGCTGGAAAACAGGGCGCATCTACGAGCAGTACTTC.

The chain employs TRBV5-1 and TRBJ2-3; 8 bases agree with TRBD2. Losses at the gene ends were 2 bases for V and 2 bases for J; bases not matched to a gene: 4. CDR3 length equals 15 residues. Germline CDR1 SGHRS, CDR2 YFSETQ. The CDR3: CASSFAGGLTDTQYF. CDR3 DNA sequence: TGCGCCAGCAGCTTTGCGGGGGGCCTCACAGATACGCAGTATTTT.

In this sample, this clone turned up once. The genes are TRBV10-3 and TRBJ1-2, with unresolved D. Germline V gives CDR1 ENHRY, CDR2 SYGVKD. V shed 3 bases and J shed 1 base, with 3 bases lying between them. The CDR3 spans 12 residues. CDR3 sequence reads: CAISDGNYGYTF. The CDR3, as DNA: TGTGCCATCAGTGACGGTAACTATGGCTACACCTTC.

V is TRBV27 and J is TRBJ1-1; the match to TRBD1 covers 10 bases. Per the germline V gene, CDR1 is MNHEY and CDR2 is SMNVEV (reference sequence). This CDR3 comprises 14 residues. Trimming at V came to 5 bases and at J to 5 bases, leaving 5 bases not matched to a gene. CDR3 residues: CASSPDRGGTEAFF. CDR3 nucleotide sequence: TGTGCCAGCAGTCCGGACAGGGGGGGGACTGAAGCTTTCTTT.

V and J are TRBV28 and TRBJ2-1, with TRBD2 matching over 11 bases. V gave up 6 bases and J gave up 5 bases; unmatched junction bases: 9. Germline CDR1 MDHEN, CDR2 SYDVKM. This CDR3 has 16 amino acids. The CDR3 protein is CASRRLAGIPHNEQFF. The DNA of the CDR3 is TGTGCCAGCAGGAGACTAGCGGGGATCCCCCACAATGAGCAGTTCTTC.

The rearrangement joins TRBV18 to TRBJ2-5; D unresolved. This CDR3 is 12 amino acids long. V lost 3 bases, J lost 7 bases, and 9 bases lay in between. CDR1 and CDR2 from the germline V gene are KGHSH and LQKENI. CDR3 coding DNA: TGTGCCAGCTCACCCCCTATCGGGACCCAGTACTTC. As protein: CASSPPIGTQYF.

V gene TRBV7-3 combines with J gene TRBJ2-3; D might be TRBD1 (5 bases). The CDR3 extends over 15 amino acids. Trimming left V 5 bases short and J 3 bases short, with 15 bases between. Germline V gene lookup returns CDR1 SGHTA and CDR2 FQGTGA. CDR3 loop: CASSPDGHRTDTQYF. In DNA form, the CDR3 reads TGTGCCAGCAGCCCCGACGGACACAGGACAGATACGCAGTATTTT.

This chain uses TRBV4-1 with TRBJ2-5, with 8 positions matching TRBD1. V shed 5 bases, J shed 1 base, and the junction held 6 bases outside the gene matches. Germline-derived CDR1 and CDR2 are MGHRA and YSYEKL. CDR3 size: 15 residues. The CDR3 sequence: CASSIQTGVQETQYF. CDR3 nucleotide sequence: TGCGCCAGCAGCATCCAGACAGGGGTCCAAGAGACCCAGTACTTC.

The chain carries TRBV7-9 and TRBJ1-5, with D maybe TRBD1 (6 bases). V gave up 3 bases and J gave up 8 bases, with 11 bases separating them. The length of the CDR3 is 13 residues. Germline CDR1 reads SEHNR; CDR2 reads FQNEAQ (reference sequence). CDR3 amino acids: CASSLGGGEPQHF. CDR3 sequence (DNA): TGTGCCAGCAGCTTGGGAGGGGGTGAGCCCCAGCATTTT.

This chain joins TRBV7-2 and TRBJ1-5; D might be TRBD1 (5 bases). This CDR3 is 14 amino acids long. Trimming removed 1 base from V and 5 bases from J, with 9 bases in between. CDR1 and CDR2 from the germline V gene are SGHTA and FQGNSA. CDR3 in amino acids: CASSLGRVHQPQHF. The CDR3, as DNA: TGTGCCAGCAGCTTAGGCAGGGTGCATCAGCCCCAGCATTTT.

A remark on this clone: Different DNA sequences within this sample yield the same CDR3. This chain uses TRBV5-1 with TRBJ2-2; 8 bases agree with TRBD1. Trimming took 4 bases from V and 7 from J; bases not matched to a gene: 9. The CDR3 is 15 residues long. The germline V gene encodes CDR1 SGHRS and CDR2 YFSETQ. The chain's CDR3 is CASSLGQGLGGELFF. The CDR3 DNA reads TGCGCCAGCAGCCTAGGACAGGGATTGGGCGGGGAGCTGTTTTTT.

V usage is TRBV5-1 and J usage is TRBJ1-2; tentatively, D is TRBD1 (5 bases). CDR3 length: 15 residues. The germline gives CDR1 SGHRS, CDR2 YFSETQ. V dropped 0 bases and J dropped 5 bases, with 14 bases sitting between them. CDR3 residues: CASSLARAKQYGYTF. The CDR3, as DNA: TGCGCCAGCAGCTTGGCCAGGGCCAAGCAATATGGCTACACCTTC. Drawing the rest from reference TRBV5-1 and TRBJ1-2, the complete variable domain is KAGVTQTPRYLIKTRGQQVTLSCSPISGHRSVSWYQQTPGQGLQFLFEYFSETQRNKGNFPGRFSGRQFSNSRSEMNVSTLELGDSALYLCASSLARAKQYGYTFGSGTRLTVV.

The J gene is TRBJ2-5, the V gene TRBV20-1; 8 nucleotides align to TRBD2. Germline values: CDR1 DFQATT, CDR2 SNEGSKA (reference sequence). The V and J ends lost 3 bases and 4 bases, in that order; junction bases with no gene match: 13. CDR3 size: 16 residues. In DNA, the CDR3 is TGCAGTGCTAGTGGCCTTCGGGGGGGCAGGAGAGAGACCCAGTACTTC. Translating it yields CSASGLRGGRRETQYF.

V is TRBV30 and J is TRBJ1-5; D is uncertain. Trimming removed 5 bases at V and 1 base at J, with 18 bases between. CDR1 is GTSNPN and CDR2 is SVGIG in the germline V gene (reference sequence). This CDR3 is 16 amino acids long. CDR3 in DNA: TGTGCCTGGGCAAAGCCCCCGGGATCCAGCAATCAGCCCCAGCATTTT. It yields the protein CAWAKPPGSSNQPQHF.

CDR3 nucleotides: TGTGCCAGCAGCTTGGGAGCTTCATCACCCCTCCACTTT. It yields the protein CASSLGASSPLHF. The V gene is TRBV7-9, the J gene TRBJ1-6; D gene ambiguous. V was clipped by 3 bases and J by 10 bases, with 10 bases between them. The V gene's germline CDR1 is SEHNR and CDR2 FQNEAQ (reference sequence). The CDR3 extends over 13 amino acids.

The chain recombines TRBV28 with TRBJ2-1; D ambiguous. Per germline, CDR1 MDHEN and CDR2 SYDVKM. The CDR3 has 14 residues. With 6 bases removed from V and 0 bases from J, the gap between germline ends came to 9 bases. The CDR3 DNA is TGTGCCAGCAGCGGCCGCGGCTCCTACAATGAGCAGTTCTTC. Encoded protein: CASSGRGSYNEQFF.

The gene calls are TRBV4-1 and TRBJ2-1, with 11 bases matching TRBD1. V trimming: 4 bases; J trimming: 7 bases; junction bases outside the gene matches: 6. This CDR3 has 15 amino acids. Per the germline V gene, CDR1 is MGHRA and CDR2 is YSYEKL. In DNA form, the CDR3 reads TGCGCCAGCAGCCGCGGACAGGGGGCGAAGAATGAGCAGTTCTTC. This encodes CASSRGQGAKNEQFF.

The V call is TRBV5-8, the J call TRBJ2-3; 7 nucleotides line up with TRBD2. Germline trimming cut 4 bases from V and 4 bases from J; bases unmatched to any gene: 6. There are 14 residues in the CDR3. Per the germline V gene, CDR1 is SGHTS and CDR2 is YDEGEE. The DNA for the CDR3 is TGTGCCAGCAGCGGGTGGGGGGGGGCAGATACGCAGTATTTT. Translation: CASSGWGGADTQYF. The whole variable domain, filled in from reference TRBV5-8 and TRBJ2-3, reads EAGVTQSPTHLIKTRGQQATLRCSPISGHTSVYWYQQALGLGLQFLLWYDEGEERNRGNFPPRFSGRQFPNYSSELNVNALELEDSALYLCASSGWGGADTQYFGPGTRLTVL.

CDR3 loop: CASSLGLAGGEQFF. The CDR3 region has the DNA TGTGCCAGCAGCCTCGGACTAGCGGGGGGTGAGCAGTTCTTC. J is TRBJ2-1 and V is TRBV7-7; 14 positions match TRBD2. V trimming: 5 bases; J trimming: 9 bases; junction bases outside the gene matches: 3. The CDR3 spans 14 residues. Looked up from germline, CDR1 is SSHAT and CDR2 is FNYEAQ (reference sequence).

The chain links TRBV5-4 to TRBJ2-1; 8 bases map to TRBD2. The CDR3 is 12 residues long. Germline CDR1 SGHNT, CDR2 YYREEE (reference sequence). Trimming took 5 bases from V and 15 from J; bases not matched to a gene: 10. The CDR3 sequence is CASRDRGGRAFF. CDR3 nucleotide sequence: TGTGCCAGCAGGGACCGCGGGGGGCGGGCGTTCTTC.

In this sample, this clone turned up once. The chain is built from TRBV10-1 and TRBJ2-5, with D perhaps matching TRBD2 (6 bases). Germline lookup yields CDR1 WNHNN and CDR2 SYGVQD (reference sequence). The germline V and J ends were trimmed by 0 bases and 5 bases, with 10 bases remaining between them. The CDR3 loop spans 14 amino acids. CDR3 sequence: CASSESPGGETQYF. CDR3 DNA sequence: TGCGCCAGCAGTGAGTCCCCCGGGGGTGAGACCCAGTACTTC.

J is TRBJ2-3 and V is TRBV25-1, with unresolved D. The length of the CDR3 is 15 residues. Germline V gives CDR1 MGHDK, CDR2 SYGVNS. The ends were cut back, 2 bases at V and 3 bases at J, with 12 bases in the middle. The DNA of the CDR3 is TGTGCCAGCAGTGAACGTGGGTCTAGAACAGATACGCAGTATTTT. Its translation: CASSERGSRTDTQYF.